This T cell receptor beta chain is from a study of T cells after yellow fever vaccination (dated by TCRdb to 2018 to 2020). At the level of the whole study: Libraries from fractions with low cell numbers were prepared with the SMART-Seq v4 Ultra Low Input RNA kit. To follow T-cell clones before and after both primary and booster YFV17D yellow fever vaccination, bulk TCR alpha and beta repertoires underwent longitudinal sequencing. The cohort comprised two healthy male donors, one aged 18 to 29 and one aged 30 to 40 years. Bulk PBMC replicates and cell subsets were isolated from blood drawn at multiple timepoints before and after both primary and secondary immunization. General conclusions and limits of the study: Because abundant contaminating clonotypes from the bulk population could be contained in FACS-sorted repertoires, computational filtering was required. The secondary T-cell response was found to be weaker but faster than the primary response, with a peak reached on day 5 rather than on day 15. Most clones expanded after primary vaccination were re-detected after the booster (approximately 96% of CD4 and about 88% of CD8), suggesting broad memory maintenance. The study included only a couple of donors, which limits how far the findings can be generalized. A small fraction of clonotypes showed up in both the CD4 and CD8 compartments, probably as a result of convergent recombination.

The CDR3 runs 16 residues from the cysteine to the phenylalanine. Of all the DNA, just the CDR3 is kept, 48 bases in frame from base 1. Sequences SSHAT (CDR1) and FNYEAQ (CDR2) are obtained from the germline V gene (reference sequence). This specimen's treatment or condition label, interpreted: live attenuated yellow fever vaccine strain. At each blood-draw timepoint, two biological replicates of bulk PBMCs were collected. PBMCs were isolated from peripheral blood using a standard Ficoll-Paque protocol. RNA was extracted with TriZol from bulk PBMCs, CD4 and CD8 fractions, and dextramer-positive and dextramer-negative fractions. TCR cDNA was made using 5'RACE template switching, a step that added a universal primer site and unique molecular identifiers. Priming for cDNA synthesis came from both the TCR alpha and TCR beta constant segments. Library amplification used two PCR steps, and the second PCR step added sample barcodes and sequencing adapters. Sequencing of the libraries was done on either Illumina HiSeq 2500 (2x100 bp) or NovaSeq (2x150 bp). Under the source paper's analysis protocol: Demultiplexing of reads and collapsing into UMI consensus sequences were performed with MIGEC, and V(D)J alignment was carried out with MiXCR. Using edgeR on replicate PBMC samples, clonotypes were called vaccine-responding if FDR was below 0.01 and the log2 fold change was above 5 up to day 15. Bulk clonotypes were assigned CD4 or CD8 identity according to which sequenced CD4 or CD8 repertoire held them at higher abundance. Using fastp trimming at Q25 and MiXCR clonotype assembly, TCRdb reanalyzed the public sequencing data and kept in-frame beta chains. Each CDR3 protein appears once, grouped with its most common genes and DNA. TCRdb's processing, not the study's, gives the V and J calls here. Recorded for this sample are about 500,000 distinct CDR3 sequences; about a sixth of them occurred a single time. The biggest ten clones account for around 15% of the sample.

This clonotype turned up a few times. The clone's antigen remains unknown. The junction and the germline gene differ at one end; a read error may be behind it. The input for sequencing was PBMCs, taken 5 days after the first yellow fever vaccination. This clonotype originated in a man between 18 and 35 years old who received the YFV17D yellow fever vaccine. The chain is encoded by TRBV7-7 joined to TRBJ2-1; TRBD2 is perhaps the D gene, given 7 matching bases. The DNA sequence reads TGTGCTAGCAGCTTAATCCCCTCGGGGGGCCCCAATGAGCAGTTCTTC. Its protein product is CASSLIPSGGPNEQFF.